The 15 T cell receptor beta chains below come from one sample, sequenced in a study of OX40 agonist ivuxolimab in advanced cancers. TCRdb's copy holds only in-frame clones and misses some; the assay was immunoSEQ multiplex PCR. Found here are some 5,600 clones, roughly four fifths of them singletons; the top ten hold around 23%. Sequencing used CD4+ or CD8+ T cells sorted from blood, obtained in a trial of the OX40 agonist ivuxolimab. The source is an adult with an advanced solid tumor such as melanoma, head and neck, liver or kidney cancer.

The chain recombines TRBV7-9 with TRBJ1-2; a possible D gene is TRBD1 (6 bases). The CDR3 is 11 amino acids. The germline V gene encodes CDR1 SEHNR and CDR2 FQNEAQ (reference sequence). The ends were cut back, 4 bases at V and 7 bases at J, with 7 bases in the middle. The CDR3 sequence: CASSSRGGYTF. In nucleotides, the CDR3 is TGTGCCAGCAGCTCCAGGGGTGGCTACACCTTC. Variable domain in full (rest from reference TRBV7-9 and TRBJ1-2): DTGVSQNPRHKITKRGQNVTFRCDPISEHNRLYWYRQTLGQGPEFLTYFQNEAQLEKSRLLSDRFSAERPKGSFSTLEIQRTEQGDSAMYLCASSSRGGYTFGSGTRLTVV.

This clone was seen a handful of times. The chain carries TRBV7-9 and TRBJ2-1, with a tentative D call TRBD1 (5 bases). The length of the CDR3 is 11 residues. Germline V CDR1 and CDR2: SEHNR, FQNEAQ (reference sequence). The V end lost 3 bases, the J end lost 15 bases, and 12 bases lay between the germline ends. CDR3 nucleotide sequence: TGTGCCAGCAGCTTTGGGGCTAGTGGGTTCTTC. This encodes CASSFGASGFF.

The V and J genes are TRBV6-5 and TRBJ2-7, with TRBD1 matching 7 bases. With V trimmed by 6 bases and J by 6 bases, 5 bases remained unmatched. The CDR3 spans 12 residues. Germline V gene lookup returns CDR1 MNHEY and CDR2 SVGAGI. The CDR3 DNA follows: TGTGCCAGCAGAGGGAACAGGGGCGAGCAGTACTTC. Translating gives CASRGNRGEQYF.

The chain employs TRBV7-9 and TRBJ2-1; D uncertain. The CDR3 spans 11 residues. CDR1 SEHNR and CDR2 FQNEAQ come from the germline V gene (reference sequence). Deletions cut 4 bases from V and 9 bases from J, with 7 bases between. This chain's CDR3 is CASSSMGEQFF. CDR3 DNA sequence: TGTGCCAGCAGCTCCATGGGTGAGCAGTTCTTC.

CDR3 bases: TGCGCCAGCAGTCCAGGGACCCACGAGCAGTACTTC. Translating it yields CASSPGTHEQYF. The chain links TRBV10-1 to TRBJ2-7, with D perhaps being TRBD1 or TRBD2 (5 bases each). CDR1 and CDR2 from the germline V gene are WNHNN and SYGVQD (reference sequence). The CDR3 sequence is 12 residues long. V was shortened by 5 bases and J by 5 bases, with 10 bases between the two germline ends.

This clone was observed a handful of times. Written as DNA, the CDR3 is TGTGCCACCAGCAGATCTACTACCGGGGAGCTGTTTTTT. Translation gives CATSRSTTGELFF. This sequence joins TRBV15 and TRBJ2-2; D gene uncertain. The CDR3 covers 13 residues. V was pared by 2 bases and J by 5 bases, with 6 bases between. In germline, CDR1 is LNHNV, CDR2 YYDKDF (reference sequence).

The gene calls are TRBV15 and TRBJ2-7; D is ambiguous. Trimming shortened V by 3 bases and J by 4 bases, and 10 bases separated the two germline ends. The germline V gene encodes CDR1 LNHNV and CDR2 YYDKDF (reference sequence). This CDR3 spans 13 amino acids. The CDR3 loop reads CATSRGNWYEQYF. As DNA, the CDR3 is TGTGCCACCAGCAGGGGGAATTGGTACGAGCAGTACTTC.

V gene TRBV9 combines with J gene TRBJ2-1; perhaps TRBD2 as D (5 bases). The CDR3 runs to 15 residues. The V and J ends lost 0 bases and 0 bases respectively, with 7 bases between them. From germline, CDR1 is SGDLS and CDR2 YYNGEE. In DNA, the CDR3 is TGTGCCAGCAGCGTAGGGGAGAGCTCCTACAATGAGCAGTTCTTC. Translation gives CASSVGESSYNEQFF.

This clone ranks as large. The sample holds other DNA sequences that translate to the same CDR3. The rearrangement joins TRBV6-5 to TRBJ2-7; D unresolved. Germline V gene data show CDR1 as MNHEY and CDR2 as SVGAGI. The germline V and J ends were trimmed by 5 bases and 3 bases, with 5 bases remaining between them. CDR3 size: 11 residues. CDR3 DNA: TGTGCCAGCAGTGCCGGCTACGAGCAGTACTTC. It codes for CASSAGYEQYF.

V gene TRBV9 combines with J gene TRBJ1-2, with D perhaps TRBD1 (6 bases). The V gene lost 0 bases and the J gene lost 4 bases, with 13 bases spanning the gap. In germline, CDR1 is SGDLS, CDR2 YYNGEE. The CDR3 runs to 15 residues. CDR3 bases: TGTGCCAGCAGCGTAGATTTAGGGGGGGGCTATGGCTACACCTTC. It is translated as CASSVDLGGGYGYTF.

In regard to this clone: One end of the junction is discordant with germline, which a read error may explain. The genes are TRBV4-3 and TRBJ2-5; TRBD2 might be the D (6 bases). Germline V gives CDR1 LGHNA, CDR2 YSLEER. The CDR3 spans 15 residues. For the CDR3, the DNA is TGCGCCAGCAGCTTCACCGGGACTGGACAAGAGGCCCAGTACTTC. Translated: CASSFTGTGQEAQYF.

The DNA of the CDR3 is TGCGCCAGCAGCCATCAAGGCGAGGGACTGAACACTGAAGCTTTCTTT. This encodes CASSHQGEGLNTEAFF. The rearrangement joins TRBV4-3 to TRBJ1-1, with a tentative D call TRBD1 (5 bases). This CDR3 is built from 16 residues. The V gene's germline CDR1 is LGHNA and CDR2 YSLEER. The V gene lost 3 bases and the J gene lost 0 bases, with 14 bases spanning the gap.

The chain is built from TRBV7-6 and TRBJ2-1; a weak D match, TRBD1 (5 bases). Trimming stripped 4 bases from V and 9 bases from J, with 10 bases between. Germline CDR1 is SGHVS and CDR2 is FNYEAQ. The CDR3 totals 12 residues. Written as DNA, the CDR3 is TGTGCCAGCAGCTCCGACAGCAGTGAGCAGTTCTTC. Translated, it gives CASSSDSSEQFF.

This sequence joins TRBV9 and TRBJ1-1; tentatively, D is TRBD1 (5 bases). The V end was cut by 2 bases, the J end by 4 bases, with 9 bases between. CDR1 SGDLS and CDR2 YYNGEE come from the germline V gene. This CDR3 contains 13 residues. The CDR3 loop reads CASSVWGGTEAFF. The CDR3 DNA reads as TGTGCCAGCAGCGTCTGGGGCGGCACTGAAGCTTTCTTT. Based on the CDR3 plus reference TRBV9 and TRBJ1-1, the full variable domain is DSGVTQTPKHLITATGQRVTLRCSPRSGDLSVYWYQQSLDQGLQFLIQYYNGEERAKGNILERFSAQQFPDLHSELNLSSLELGDSALYFCASSVWGGTEAFFGQGTRLTVV.

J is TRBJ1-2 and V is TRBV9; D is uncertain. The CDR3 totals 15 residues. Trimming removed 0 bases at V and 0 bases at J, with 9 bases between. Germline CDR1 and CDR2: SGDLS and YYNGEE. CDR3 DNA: TGTGCCAGCAGCGTAGGGGCAGATTCTAACTATGGCTACACCTTC. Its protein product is CASSVGADSNYGYTF.